This T cell receptor (beta chain) was identified in a study of CD8 T cells in ankylosing spondylitis (TCRdb year 2017). For the study in its entirety: The study set out to find disease-linked TCR variants by profiling T cell receptor beta repertoires in ankylosing spondylitis patients and healthy donors. The full study cohort comprised 25 ankylosing spondylitis patients and 85 to 120 healthy donors. Peripheral blood samples were taken, and synovial fluid was additionally collected from ankylosing spondylitis patients.

Study-level results and caveats: Some TCR beta motif variants had previously been reported in synovial fluid and blood of reactive arthritis patients, which suggested common disease-initiation mechanisms. According to the report, matched synovial fluid samples from ankylosing spondylitis patients were significantly enriched for the disease-linked clones. A CD8+ phenotype was shown by the disease-linked clones, which were found at relatively low frequencies in peripheral blood. A TCR beta motif of eight highly homologous amino acid variants appeared characteristic of blood from ankylosing spondylitis patients.

These reads were obtained on an Illumina HiSeq 2500. Quantitative 5'-RACE with molecular barcodes was the method used to prepare the TCR beta libraries. In the source study's methods: A new computational method, built on a probabilistic model of VDJ rearrangement, was used to identify disease-linked TCR variants. The public reads were reanalyzed by TCRdb: fastp trimming at Q25, MiXCR alignment, in-frame beta chains only. Rows matching on CDR3 protein sequence are summarized as one entry with the most common DNA and genes. The V and J calls here are based on TCRdb, not the publication. The sample table shows 300,000 to 350,000 distinct CDR3 sequences, and around 20% are seen once. The ten largest make up 3.5% of the sample. Ends included, the CDR3 has 11 residues. Kept here is only the CDR3 DNA, which spans 33 bases and is read in frame from base 1. Trimming costs V 7 bases and J 4 bases, and their ends lie 10 bases apart. Sequences DFQATT (CDR1) and SNEGSKA (CDR2) are obtained from the germline V gene (reference sequence).

About this clonotype: It lacks a known antigen. Since no conserved phenylalanine or tryptophan closes the CDR3, a read error is the likely cause.

Source material: blood, either unsorted or a sorted T cell fraction (not recorded which). The receptor chain draws on TRBV20-1 and TRBJ2-5; D gene: possibly TRBD2, on 5 matching bases. The source is a female donor with ankylosing spondylitis or in good health (not recorded which). The DNA reads TGCAGTGATGTAGGGAGAGAGACCCAGTACTCC. The encoded protein is CSDVGRETQYS.